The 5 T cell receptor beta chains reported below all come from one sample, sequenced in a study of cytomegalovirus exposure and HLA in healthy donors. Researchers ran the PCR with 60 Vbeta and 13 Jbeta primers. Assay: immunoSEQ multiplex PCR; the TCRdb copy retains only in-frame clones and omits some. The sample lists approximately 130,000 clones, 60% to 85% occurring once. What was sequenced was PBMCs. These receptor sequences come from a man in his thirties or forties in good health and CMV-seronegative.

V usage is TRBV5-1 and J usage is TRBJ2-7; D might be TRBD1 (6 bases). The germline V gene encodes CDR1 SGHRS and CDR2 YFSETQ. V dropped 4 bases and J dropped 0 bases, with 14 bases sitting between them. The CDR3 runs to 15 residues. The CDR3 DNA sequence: TGCGCCAGCAGCCCCGCCGGGACAAACTCCTACGAGCAGTACTTC. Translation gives CASSPAGTNSYEQYF.

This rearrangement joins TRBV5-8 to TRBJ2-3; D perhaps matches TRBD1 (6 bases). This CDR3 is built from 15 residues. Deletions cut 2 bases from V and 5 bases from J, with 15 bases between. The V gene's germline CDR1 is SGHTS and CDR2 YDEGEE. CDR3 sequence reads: CASSFWDTQGDTQYF. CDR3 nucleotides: TGTGCCAGCAGCTTCTGGGACACCCAGGGAGATACGCAGTATTTT.

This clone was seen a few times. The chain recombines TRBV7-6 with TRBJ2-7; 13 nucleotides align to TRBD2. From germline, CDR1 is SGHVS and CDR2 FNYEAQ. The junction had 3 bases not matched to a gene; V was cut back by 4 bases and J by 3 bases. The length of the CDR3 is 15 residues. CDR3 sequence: CASSSRTSGSYEQYF. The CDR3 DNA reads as TGTGCCAGCAGCTCAAGGACTAGCGGGAGCTACGAGCAGTACTTC.

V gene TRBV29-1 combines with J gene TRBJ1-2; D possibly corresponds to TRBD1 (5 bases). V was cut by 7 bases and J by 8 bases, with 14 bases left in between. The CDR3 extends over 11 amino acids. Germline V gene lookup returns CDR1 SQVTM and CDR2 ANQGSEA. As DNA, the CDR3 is TGCAGCGGAAGACAGATGGACGGCTACACCTTC. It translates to CSGRQMDGYTF.

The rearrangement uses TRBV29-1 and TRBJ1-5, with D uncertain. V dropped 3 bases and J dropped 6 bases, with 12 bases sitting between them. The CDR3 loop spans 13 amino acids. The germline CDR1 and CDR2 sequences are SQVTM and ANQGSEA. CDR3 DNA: TGCAGCGTTGAGTTCCAGGTTGGTCAGCCCCAGCATTTT. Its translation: CSVEFQVGQPQHF.